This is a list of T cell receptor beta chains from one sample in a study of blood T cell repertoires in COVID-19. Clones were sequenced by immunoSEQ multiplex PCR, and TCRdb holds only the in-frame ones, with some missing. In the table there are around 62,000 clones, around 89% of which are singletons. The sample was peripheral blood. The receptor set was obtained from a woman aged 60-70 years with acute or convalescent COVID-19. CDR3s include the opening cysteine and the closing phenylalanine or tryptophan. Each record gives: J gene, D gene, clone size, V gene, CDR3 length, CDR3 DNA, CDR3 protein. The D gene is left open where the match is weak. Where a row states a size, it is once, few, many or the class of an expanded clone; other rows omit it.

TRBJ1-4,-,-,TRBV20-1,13,TGCAGTGCTAGTATACAGGTAAATGAAAAACTGTTTTTT,CSASIQVNEKLFF
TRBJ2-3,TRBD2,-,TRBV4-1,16,TGCGCCAGCAGCCAAGAGGGGGAGGGCCAGGCAGATACGCAGTATTTT,CASSQEGEGQADTQYF
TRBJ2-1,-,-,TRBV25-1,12,TGTGCCAGCAGACCAGTCGCTGGTGAGCAGTTCTTC,CASRPVAGEQFF
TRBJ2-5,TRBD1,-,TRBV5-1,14,TGCGCCAGCAGCCTCCCGACAGGGGCAGAGACCCAGTACTTC,CASSLPTGAETQYF
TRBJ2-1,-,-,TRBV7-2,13,TGTGCCAGCAGCTTATACCGGGGTAATGAGCAGTTCTTC,CASSLYRGNEQFF
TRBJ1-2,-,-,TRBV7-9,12,TGTGCCAGCAGCTTCCGGGACAACGGCTACACCTTC,CASSFRDNGYTF
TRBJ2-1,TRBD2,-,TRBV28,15,TGTGCCAGCAGTTTCCCGGGAGGGGGAGCAAATGAGCAGTTCTTC,CASSFPGGGANEQFF
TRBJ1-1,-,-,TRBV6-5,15,TGTGCCAGCATGGCCCCCGGGGGAATGAACACTGAAGCTTTCTTT,CASMAPGGMNTEAFF
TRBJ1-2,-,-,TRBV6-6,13,TGTGCCAGCAGCACGACAGCGAACTATGGCTACACCTTC,CASSTTANYGYTF
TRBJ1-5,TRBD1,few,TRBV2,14,TGTGCCAGCAGTGGCGGACAGGGCGGCCAGCCCCAGCATTTT,CASSGGQGGQPQHF
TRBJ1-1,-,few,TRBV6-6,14,TGTGCCAGCACTCCGCGGGGTCCTGACACTGAAGCTTTCTTT,CASTPRGPDTEAFF
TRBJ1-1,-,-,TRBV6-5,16,TGTGCCAGCAGTTACCTTCCCGGGTCTGCGGACACTGAAGCTTTCTTT,CASSYLPGSADTEAFF
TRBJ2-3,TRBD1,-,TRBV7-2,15,TGTGCCAGCAGCTATACAGGGGCCGGCACAGATACGCAGTATTTT,CASSYTGAGTDTQYF
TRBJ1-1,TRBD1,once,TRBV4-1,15,TGCGCCAGCAGCCAGGGACAGTTCATCAACACTGAAGCTTTCTTT,CASSQGQFINTEAFF
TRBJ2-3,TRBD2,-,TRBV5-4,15,TGTGCCAGCAGCCTCGGACTAGCGGGAACAGATACGCAGTATTTT,CASSLGLAGTDTQYF
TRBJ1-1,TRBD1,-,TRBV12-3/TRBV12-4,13,TGTGCCAGCAGTTGGACAGGGGCGGATGAAGCTTTCTTT,CASSWTGADEAFF
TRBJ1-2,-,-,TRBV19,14,TGTGCCAGTAGTCTAGCAGGCTTTAACTATGGCTACACCTTC,CASSLAGFNYGYTF
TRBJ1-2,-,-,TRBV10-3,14,TGTGCCATCAGAGACTCCCTGACGGTCTATGGCTACACCTTC,CAIRDSLTVYGYTF
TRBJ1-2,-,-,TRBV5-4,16,TGTGCCAGCAGCCTGCCTTTCCCCCAGGGCAACTATGGCTACACCTTC,CASSLPFPQGNYGYTF
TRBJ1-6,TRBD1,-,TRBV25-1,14,TGTGCCAGCAGTAGGGCACAGGGGCGCTCACCCCTCCACTTT,CASSRAQGRSPLHF
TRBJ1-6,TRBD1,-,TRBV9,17,TGTGCCAGCAGCCCCCGGGACAGCTCGAATTTCAATTCACCCCTCCACTTT,CASSPRDSSNFNSPLHF
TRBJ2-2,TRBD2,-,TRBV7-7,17,TGTGCCAGCAGCACCCTAGTCGGGCGGGGGGATCCCGGGGAGCTGTTTTTT,CASSTLVGRGDPGELFF
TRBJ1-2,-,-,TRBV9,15,TGTGCCAGCAGCGTAGGTACAGTGCCCTCGGGGGGCTACACCTTC,CASSVGTVPSGGYTF
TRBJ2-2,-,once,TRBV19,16,TGTGCCAGTAGTCTCTTATGGCCTCGAGGCACCGGGGAGCTGTTTTTT,CASSLLWPRGTGELFF
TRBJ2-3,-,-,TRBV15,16,TGTGCCACCAGCTCCTCTTTAGCGGTTAGCACAGATACGCAGTATTTT,CATSSSLAVSTDTQYF
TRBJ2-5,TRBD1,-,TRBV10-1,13,TGCGCCAGCAGCACCGGGACAGCCGGGACCCAGTACTTC,CASSTGTAGTQYF
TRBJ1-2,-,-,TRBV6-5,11,TGTGCCAGCAGTTCCACTGGACAGTCTTACTTC,CASSSTGQSYF
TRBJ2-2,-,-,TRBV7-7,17,TGTGCCAGCAGCTTAGCGGAGACGGGACTTCCCACCGGGGAGCTGTTTTTT,CASSLAETGLPTGELFF
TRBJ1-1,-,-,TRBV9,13,TGTGCCAGCAGCGGGTACAGCCCCACTGAAGCTTTCTTT,CASSGYSPTEAFF
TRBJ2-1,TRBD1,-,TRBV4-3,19,TGCGCCAGCAGCCAAGAATTGAACTTATCGGGGGACAGGGCCAATGAGCAGTTCTTC,CASSQELNLSGDRANEQFF
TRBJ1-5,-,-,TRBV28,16,TGTGCCAGCAGTTTAGGGGGGGGAAATAGCAATCAGCCCCAGCATTTT,CASSLGGGNSNQPQHF
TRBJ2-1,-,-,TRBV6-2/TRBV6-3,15,TGTGCCAGCAGTTACACGCCGGGACACACAAATGAGCAGTTCTTC,CASSYTPGHTNEQFF
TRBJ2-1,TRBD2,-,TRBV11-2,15,TGTGCCAGCAGCTTAGGTCGGGGGGGTTACAATGAGCAGTTCTTC,CASSLGRGGYNEQFF
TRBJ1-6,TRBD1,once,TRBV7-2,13,TGTGCCAGCAACCACAGGGGTAGTTCACCCCTCCACTTT,CASNHRGSSPLHF
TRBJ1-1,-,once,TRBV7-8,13,TGTGCCAGCAGCTTAGGTGGGGGGACTGAAGCTTTCTTT,CASSLGGGTEAFF
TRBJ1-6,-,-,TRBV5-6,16,TGTGCCAGCAGCTTCCGGACAGCCGTCCCTAATTCACCCCTCCACTTT,CASSFRTAVPNSPLHF
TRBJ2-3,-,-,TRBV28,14,TGTGCCAGCAGTACCTGGACAGGCACAGATACGCAGTATTTT,CASSTWTGTDTQYF
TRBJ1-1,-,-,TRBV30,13,TGTGCCTGGCCCAACAGGACGTCGGCTGAAGCTTTCTTT,CAWPNRTSAEAFF
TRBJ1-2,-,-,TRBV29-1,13,TGCAGCGTTGCTGCGGGGGCGCGATATGGCTACACCTTC,CSVAAGARYGYTF